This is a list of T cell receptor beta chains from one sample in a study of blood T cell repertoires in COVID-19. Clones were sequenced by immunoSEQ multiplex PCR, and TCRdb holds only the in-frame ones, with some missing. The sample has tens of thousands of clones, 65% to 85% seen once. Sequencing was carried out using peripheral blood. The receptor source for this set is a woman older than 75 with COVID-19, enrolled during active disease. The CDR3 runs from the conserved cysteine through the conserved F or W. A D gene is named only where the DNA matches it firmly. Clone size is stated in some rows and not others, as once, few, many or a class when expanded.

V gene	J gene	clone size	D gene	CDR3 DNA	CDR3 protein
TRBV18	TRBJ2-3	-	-	TGTGCCAGCTCACCACCACAGGGTAGCACAGATACGCAGTATTTT	CASSPPQGSTDTQYF
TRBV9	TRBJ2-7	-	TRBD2	TGTGCCAGCAGCCCCCGGACTAGCGGGAACGAGCAGTACTTC	CASSPRTSGNEQYF
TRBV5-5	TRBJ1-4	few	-	TGTGCCAGCAGCTTAAACAGGCTTAGGGAAAAACTGTTTTTT	CASSLNRLREKLFF
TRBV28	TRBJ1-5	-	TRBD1	TGTGCCATCCAGGGGGTTTATAGCAATCAGCCCCAGCATTTT	CAIQGVYSNQPQHF
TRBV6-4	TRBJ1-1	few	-	TGTGCCAGCAGGATACAGGGTGGGGGAACTGAAGCTTTCTTT	CASRIQGGGTEAFF
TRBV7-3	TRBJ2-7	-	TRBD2	TGTGCCAGCAGCTTAACCAGCGGGAGTGTATACGAGCAGTACTTC	CASSLTSGSVYEQYF
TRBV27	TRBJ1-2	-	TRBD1	TGTGCCAGCAGTTTATCGTCGACAGGGGGGCTTGGCTGGACCTTC	CASSLSSTGGLGWTF
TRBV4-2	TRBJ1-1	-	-	TGTGCCAGCAGCCAAGAGGGCGGGAGTCGAAAAAGTAACACTGAAGCTTTCTTT	CASSQEGGSRKSNTEAFF
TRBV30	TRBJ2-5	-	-	TGTGCCTGGAGTCTGGCTAGCGAACAAGAGACCCAGTACTTC	CAWSLASEQETQYF
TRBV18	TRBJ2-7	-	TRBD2	TGTGCCAGCTCACCACCTACTAGCGGGTCTTACGAGCAGTACTTC	CASSPPTSGSYEQYF
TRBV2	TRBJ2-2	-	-	TGTGCCAGCAGGGAGGTGGGGGAGCTGTTTTTT	CASREVGELFF
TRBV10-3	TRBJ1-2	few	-	TGTGCCATCAGTGAGTTTGAGGGATATGGCTACACCTTC	CAISEFEGYGYTF
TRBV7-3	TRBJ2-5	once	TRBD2	TGTGCCAGCAGCCCCAGCGGGGAAGAGACCCAGTACTTC	CASSPSGEETQYF
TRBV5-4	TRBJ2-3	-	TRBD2	TGTGCCAGCAGCCCTACAACTAGCGGGTCTAGCACAGATACGCAGTATTTT	CASSPTTSGSSTDTQYF
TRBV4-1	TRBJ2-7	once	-	TGCGCCAGCAGCCATGCAGTAGTGGGGGACAAGGACTACGAGCAGTACTTC	CASSHAVVGDKDYEQYF
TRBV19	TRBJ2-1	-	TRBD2	TGTGCCAGTAGTATAGATCCACATAAGACTAGCGCAAGCTCCTACAATGAGCAGTTCTTC	CASSIDPHKTSASSYNEQFF